This T cell receptor beta chain derives from a study of beta chain features in type 1 diabetes (dated by TCRdb to 2017 to 2018). With respect to the entire study: Patients and healthy donors did not differ in mean age, gender distribution, total cell number or subset yield. A total of roughly 98,000,000 sorted cells were examined across all samples, and RNA yield correlated strongly with the number of cells per subset. In the study, recently diagnosed type 1 diabetes patients and matched healthy donors were compared on the TCRB repertoires of their sorted circulating CD4+ T cell subsets. Naive and central memory subsets were obtained from all 30 or so donors, but regulatory and stem cell-like memory subsets were isolated from only 8 patients and roughly eight healthy donors. What the work shows at the level of the full study, not this receptor alone: PCR may preferentially amplify shorter templates, but because patient and control samples were amplified and corrected together, any resulting skew would affect both groups equally. Type 1 diabetes patients showed a moderate but significant shortening of TCRB CDR3 length in all four CD4+ subsets. The naive, central memory and regulatory TCRB repertoires appeared to resemble one another more closely among patients than among healthy donors. HLA sub-analyses involved small numbers of individuals, so any influence of HLA type on TCRB rearrangement remained unresolved. Because cDNA was sequenced instead of genomic DNA, activated cells with high expression could be over-represented, although the groups did not differ in activation or CD3 levels. Fewer insertions and more nucleotide deletions at VDJ recombination sites were observed in patients with type 1 diabetes, implying thymic rearrangement abnormalities.

Only a few counts were recorded for this clone. There is no known antigen for this receptor. Base qualities are not provided; no much larger clone lies one nucleotide away. The entire amount of isolated RNA was reverse transcribed using the High Capacity cDNA Reverse Transcription Kit, so the sequenced TCRB transcripts were expressed ones. Deep immunoSEQ sequencing was performed on naive, central memory and regulatory T cell samples, with an average of roughly 4 million total reads per sample. Sorted cells were lysed in RLT buffer, and RNA was extracted using DNase-treated RNeasy Micro or Mini kits according to cell number. To prevent cross-contamination, each cell subset was processed individually, whereas patient and healthy donor samples were processed jointly. TCRB sequences were amplified from cDNA with the immunoSEQ multiplex PCR, producing 87-bp fragments spanning the CDR3 region. Sequencing of the amplicons was performed on the Illumina HiSeq platform. The paper's processing steps were these. PCR bias was corrected computationally using synthetic template baselines, and reads within Hamming distance 2 were collapsed, with unmergeable singletons discarded. Reads were aligned against IMGT to assign V, D and J genes, CDR3 length and insertions or deletions at six rearrangement sites. Clonotype counts were normalized to sorted cell number within each subset before computing true diversity and Gini coefficients with the tcR R package. Repertoire sharing was quantified using the overlap coefficient calculated on TCRB nucleotide sequences. TCRdb re-hosts the immuneACCESS table, in-frame sequences only. Its copies lack some clones; in the studies checked, an unresolved V gene accounts for under half of them, and the cause for the rest is not known. V and J calls and clone size are given by that table; D and trimming were obtained from the DNA. In this sample the table shows about 340,000 clones, 6.5% to 10% of which occur a single time. The ten largest clones take up 0.44% of the sample.

Deletion took 2 bases off V and 4 bases off J, with a span of 17 bases between the germline ends. Per the germline V gene, LGHNA is the CDR1 and YNFKEQ is the CDR2. The CDR3 contains 17 residues, cysteine and phenylalanine counted. Only the CDR3 DNA stays, 51 bases, in frame from base 1. Each donor gave one peripheral blood draw, approximately 0.11 L on average, collected into heparinised tubes. Naive, central memory, regulatory and stem cell-like memory CD4+ T cells were sorted on a BD FACSAria II using a panel including CD45RO, CCR7, CD25, CD127, CD95 and CD27. Every sorted population had a purity above 95%. PBMCs were isolated right away by Lymphoprep density gradient centrifugation and were stained directly, without culture. So that batch effects would be minimized, each experiment stained and sorted samples in pairs, pairing one healthy donor with one patient.

The rearrangement combines TRBV4-2 with TRBJ2-2; the D gene cannot be named for sure. The specimen was central memory CD4+ T cells from blood. This TCR was recovered from a young woman in good health. The nucleotide sequence reads TGTGCCAGCAGCCAAATGGGTCAGGTATCTGGCACCGGGGAGCTGTTTTTT. Its translation reads: CASSQMGQVSGTGELFF.